This T cell receptor (beta chain) derives from a study of CD8+CD57+ T cells in acquired aplastic anemia. Study-wide background: Isolated CD4+ and CD8+ cells, once sorted, yielded DNA averaging approximately 3 ug. Study-wide results and limits: Patients and controls had in common 25 to 30 CD8+ CDR3 sequences.

The CDR3 consists of 14 residues. CDR1 and CDR2 from the germline V gene are SGHTA and FQGNSA. The junction had 2 bases not matched to a gene; V was cut back by 3 bases and J by 1 base. In regard to this clonotype: What it recognizes is unknown.

Genomic DNA served as template for TCR beta VDJ and CDR3 profiling. TCRdb independently ran MiXCR on the reads; one entry per CDR3 protein. The sample lists about 270,000 distinct CDR3 sequences; approximately 57% were seen once. Sequencing was carried out using sorted CD4+, CD8+, or CD8+CD57+ T cells (not recorded which) from PBMCs. This TCR was recovered from a human donor with severe aplastic anemia or a healthy control (not recorded which). V gene TRBV7-2 combines with J gene TRBJ1-2; 7 bases are shared with TRBD1. The CDR3 is CASSFGQVNYGYTF. The CDR3 DNA reads TGTGCCAGCAGCTTCGGACAGGTTAACTATGGCTACACCTTC. The variable domain in full, completed from reference TRBV7-2 and TRBJ1-2, reads GAGVSQSPSNKVTEKGKDVELRCDPISGHTALYWYRQSLGQGLEFLIYFQGNSAPDKSGLPSDRFSAERTGGSVSTLTIQRTQQEDSAVYLCASSFGQVNYGYTFGSGTRLTVV.